The sequence of this TCR beta chain was determined in a study of blood T cell repertoires in COVID-19. Study at large: Acute-phase and convalescent COVID-19 samples originated in the United States, Italy and Spain.

Under the authors' procedure: From reference gene primer amplification, estimates of nucleated cell counts were derived. Profiling relied on immunoSEQ multiplex PCR, and the TCRdb table lists in-frame clones only, not all of them. V, J and clone size are taken as reported in that table, and D and trimming were inferred from the DNA itself. Of about 240,000 clones in the sample, about 90% were seen once. This clonotype originated in a man aged 55-75 years who had recovered from COVID-19. Sequenced input: peripheral blood.

CDR3 loop: CASSFTGSGEQFF. In nucleotides, the CDR3 is TGCGCCAGCAGCTTCACAGGGTCGGGTGAGCAGTTCTTC. V and J are TRBV5-1 and TRBJ2-1; weak D call: TRBD1 (6 bases). The V end lost 2 bases, the J end lost 9 bases, and 12 bases lay between the germline ends. CDR3 size: 13 residues. The germline V gene has CDR1 SGHRS and CDR2 YFSETQ.